This T cell receptor beta chain was sequenced in a study of response to subunit inactivated influenza vaccine. The CDR3 spans 12 residues. Germline values: CDR1 SQVTM, CDR2 ANQGSEA. Deletions cut 5 bases from V and 1 base from J, with 8 bases between. From the RT-PCR reads, TCRdb called clonotypes with MiXCR, one entry per CDR3 protein. Among more than 550,000 distinct CDR3 sequences listed, about 12% were seen once. Whole-study results and caveats: Few new T cells, the authors suggested, are recruited by each seasonal influenza vaccination.

Notes on this clonotype: Its antigen is undetermined.

This rearrangement joins TRBV29-1 to TRBJ1-1; no clear D gene. The clonotype originates from a man aged 50 to 59 who received an inactivated influenza vaccine. The sequencing here drew on PBMCs from blood, taken on the day of vaccination. Here the CDR3 DNA reads TGCAGCGTTCGGACCCAGAACACTGAAGCTTTCTTT. Translating gives CSVRTQNTEAFF.